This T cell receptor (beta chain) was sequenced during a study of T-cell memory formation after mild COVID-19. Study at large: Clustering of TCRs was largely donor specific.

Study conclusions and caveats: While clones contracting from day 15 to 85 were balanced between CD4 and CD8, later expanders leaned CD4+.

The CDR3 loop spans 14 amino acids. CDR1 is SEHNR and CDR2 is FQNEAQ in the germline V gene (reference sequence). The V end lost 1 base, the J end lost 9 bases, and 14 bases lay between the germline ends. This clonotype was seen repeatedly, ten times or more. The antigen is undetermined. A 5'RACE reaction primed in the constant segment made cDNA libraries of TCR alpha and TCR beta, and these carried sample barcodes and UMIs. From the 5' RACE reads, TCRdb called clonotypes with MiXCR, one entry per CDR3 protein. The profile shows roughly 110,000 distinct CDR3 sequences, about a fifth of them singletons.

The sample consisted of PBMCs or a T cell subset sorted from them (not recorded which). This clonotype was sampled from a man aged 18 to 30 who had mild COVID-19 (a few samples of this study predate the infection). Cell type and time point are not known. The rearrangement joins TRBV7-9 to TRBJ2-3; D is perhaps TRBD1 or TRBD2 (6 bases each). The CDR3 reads CASSLVGGDTTQYF. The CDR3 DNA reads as TGTGCCAGCAGCTTAGTGGGGGGCGATACCACGCAGTATTTT.